A single sample is the source of the 27 T cell receptor beta chains below, sequenced in a study of shared clonotypes between healthy human individuals. Sequencing used immunoSEQ multiplex PCR; TCRdb keeps in-frame clones, though not all of them. The sample yields roughly 1 million clones, 75% seen once. Sequencing was done on a sample of memory CD4+ T cells sorted from blood. The subset: CD45RA-negative fraction. The receptors come from a man aged 18 to 35 in good health.

This clone was seen just once. The rearrangement uses TRBV6-1 and TRBJ2-5, with TRBD2 matching 9 bases. CDR1 is MNHNS, CDR2 SASEGT, per germline. The CDR3 runs to 15 residues. V lost 5 bases to trimming and J lost 3 bases; unmatched junction nucleotides: 7. The CDR3 spells CASSFLAGVEETQYF. CDR3 coding DNA: TGTGCCAGCAGTTTTTTAGCGGGGGTGGAAGAGACCCAGTACTTC.

This clone appeared a single time. This chain uses TRBV7-3 with TRBJ2-2, with TRBD1 matching 9 bases. Germline V gene data show CDR1 as SGHTA and CDR2 as FQGTGA. This CDR3 is 15 amino acids long. J was trimmed by 5 bases and V by 9 bases; bases with no gene match: 10. The CDR3 sequence is CASGRLGTGTGELFF. The CDR3 coding sequence is TGTGCCAGTGGGAGGTTGGGGACAGGGACCGGGGAGCTGTTTTTT.

The chain couples TRBV6-1 to TRBJ2-7; D uncertain. The CDR3 sequence is 12 residues long. V was trimmed by 2 bases and J by 6 bases, leaving 8 bases between them. Per germline, CDR1 MNHNS and CDR2 SASEGT. In nucleotides, the CDR3 is TGTGCCAGCAGTGAATTCAGGCCCGAGCAGTACTTC. It is translated as CASSEFRPEQYF.

The chain recombines TRBV4-3 with TRBJ1-4; D unclear. Looked up from germline, CDR1 is LGHNA and CDR2 is YSLEER. The germline V and J ends were trimmed by 0 bases and 6 bases, with 14 bases remaining between them. The CDR3 length is 16 residues. The DNA for the CDR3 is TGCGCCAGCAGCCAAGATATTACCGGATTTGATGAAAAACTGTTTTTT. It specifies CASSQDITGFDEKLFF.

This clone was observed a few times. A much more abundant neighbour one base away suggests this may be a read error. This chain connects TRBV7-6 to TRBJ2-7, with unresolved D. The germline CDR1 and CDR2 sequences are SGHVS and FNYEAQ. The CDR3 totals 11 residues. Deletions cut 1 base from V and 6 bases from J, with 4 bases between. As DNA, the CDR3 is TGTGCCAGCAGCTTAGGGCGCGAGCAGTACTTC. The encoded protein is CASSLGREQYF.

V usage is TRBV4-2 and J usage is TRBJ2-7; D possibly corresponds to TRBD1 (6 bases). Germline V gives CDR1 LGHNA, CDR2 YNFKEQ. The CDR3 length is 14 residues. V lost 1 base to trimming and J lost 6 bases, with 13 bases between them. The CDR3 here is CASSQVGTPSEQYF. The CDR3 DNA is TGTGCCAGCAGCCAAGTGGGGACACCCAGCGAGCAGTACTTC.

V and J are TRBV7-2 and TRBJ1-3; a possible D gene is TRBD1 (5 bases). Germline assignment: CDR1 SGHTA and CDR2 FQGNSA. V was clipped by 0 bases and J by 4 bases, with 10 bases between them. CDR3 size: 15 residues. CDR3 in DNA: TGTGCCAGCAGCTTAGCCGGACAAGCGGGAAACACCATATATTTT. Translation gives CASSLAGQAGNTIYF.

The chain combines TRBV5-1 with TRBJ2-1; 10 bases line up with TRBD2. Germline CDR1 SGHRS, CDR2 YFSETQ. V was clipped by 5 bases and J by 6 bases; unmatched bases: 5. The CDR3 has 14 amino acids. The CDR3 DNA follows: TGCGCCAGCAGGGGCCCTAGCGGGGGCAATGAGCAGTTCTTC. As protein: CASRGPSGGNEQFF.

The chain links TRBV6-6 to TRBJ1-1, with no clear D. CDR1 and CDR2 (germline): MNHNY, SVGAGI (reference sequence). Trimming removed 6 bases from V and 1 base from J, with 12 bases in between. The CDR3 covers 14 residues. The CDR3, as DNA: TGTGCCAGCAGACTTAGGACGGAGAACACTGAAGCTTTCTTT. Encoded protein: CASRLRTENTEAFF.

CDR3 sequence: CASSEEFVAGGTSGRTENEQFF. CDR3 coding DNA: TGTGCCAGCAGTGAAGAGTTCGTCGCAGGGGGCACTAGCGGGAGGACTGAGAATGAGCAGTTCTTC. This chain links TRBV6-1 with TRBJ2-1, with 12 positions matching TRBD2. Germline CDR1 reads MNHNS; CDR2 reads SASEGT. The CDR3 totals 22 residues. V lost 1 base and J lost 7; bases outside the gene matches: 23.

The chain carries TRBV2 and TRBJ2-1; 14 bases are a match to TRBD2. Germline assignment: CDR1 SNHLY and CDR2 FYNNEI. Unmatched junction bases numbered 8, after V lost 6 bases and J lost 1 base. This CDR3 contains 18 residues. The CDR3, as DNA: TGTGCCAGCAGCCCGGGACTAGCGGGAGCACCGTCCTACAATGAGCAGTTCTTC. Protein: CASSPGLAGAPSYNEQFF.

In this sample, this clone turned up once. V and J are TRBV5-4 and TRBJ2-5, with 7 positions matching TRBD2. V trimming: 3 bases; J trimming: 1 base; junction bases outside the gene matches: 3. Germline V gives CDR1 SGHNT, CDR2 YYREEE (reference sequence). This CDR3 has 14 amino acids. The CDR3 loop is CASSSGGSQETQYF. CDR3 DNA: TGTGCCAGCAGCTCCGGGGGGTCCCAAGAGACCCAGTACTTC.

The J gene is TRBJ1-5, the V gene TRBV4-1; 8 positions agree with TRBD1. Germline CDR1 is MGHRA and CDR2 is YSYEKL. CDR3 length: 15 amino acids. V lost 6 bases and J lost 7; bases outside the gene matches: 11. The CDR3 region is CASRQTTGVGQPQHF. The CDR3 DNA reads as TGCGCCAGCAGACAAACGACAGGGGTTGGGCAGCCCCAGCATTTT.

Only one count was recorded for this clone. This rearrangement joins TRBV10-3 to TRBJ1-3, with D uncertain. The germline CDR1 and CDR2 sequences are ENHRY and SYGVKD. Trimming took 3 bases from V and 4 from J, leaving 22 bases between them. The CDR3 extends over 18 amino acids. This chain's CDR3 is CAISEAPARSLQGNTIYF. The CDR3 coding sequence is TGTGCCATCAGTGAAGCTCCAGCCCGAAGTCTTCAAGGAAACACCATATATTTT.

This clone was found a few times. The chain is built from TRBV19 and TRBJ2-7; 10 nucleotides align to TRBD2. Per germline, CDR1 LNHDA and CDR2 SQIVND (reference sequence). The CDR3 spans 16 residues. J was trimmed by 3 bases and V by 5 bases; bases with no gene match: 10. The CDR3 bases are TGTGCCAGTAGTCCTTCACTAGCGGGGCTTTTCTACGAGCAGTACTTC. Translated: CASSPSLAGLFYEQYF.

The chain has TRBV19 and TRBJ2-1, with 7 bases that match TRBD1. V lost 3 bases to trimming and J lost 9 bases; unmatched junction nucleotides: 11. The V gene's germline CDR1 is LNHDA and CDR2 SQIVND (reference sequence). This CDR3 has 15 amino acids. The CDR3 is CASSINRGRNPEQFF. The CDR3 DNA sequence: TGTGCCAGTAGTATTAATAGGGGGCGAAATCCTGAGCAGTTCTTC. The variable domain in full, completed from reference TRBV19 and TRBJ2-1, reads DGGITQSPKYLFRKEGQNVTLSCEQNLNHDAMYWYRQDPGQGLRLIYYSQIVNDFQKGDIAEGYSVSREKKESFPLTVTSAQKNPTAFYLCASSINRGRNPEQFFGPGTRLTVL.

The chain couples TRBV5-1 to TRBJ2-3, with 7 bases fitting TRBD1. In germline, CDR1 is SGHRS, CDR2 YFSETQ. Trimming took 1 base from V and 2 from J; bases not matched to a gene: 4. CDR3 length: 15 amino acids. The CDR3: CASSLTDRSTDTQYF. The CDR3 DNA reads TGCGCCAGCAGCTTGACGGACAGGTCCACAGATACGCAGTATTTT.

In this sample, this clone turned up once. This chain uses TRBV5-1 with TRBJ2-1, with 7 bases matching TRBD2. The CDR3 has 15 amino acids. The trim removed 0 bases at V and 9 bases at J, leaving 9 bases unmatched. Germline V gene lookup returns CDR1 SGHRS and CDR2 YFSETQ. This CDR3 reads CASSLDAGVPGEQFF. CDR3 nucleotides: TGCGCCAGCAGCTTGGATGCGGGGGTGCCGGGTGAGCAGTTCTTC. Complete variable domain (other parts from reference TRBV5-1 and TRBJ2-1): KAGVTQTPRYLIKTRGQQVTLSCSPISGHRSVSWYQQTPGQGLQFLFEYFSETQRNKGNFPGRFSGRQFSNSRSEMNVSTLELGDSALYLCASSLDAGVPGEQFFGPGTRLTVL.

This chain connects TRBV6-1 to TRBJ2-1; D gene unclear. CDR1 MNHNS and CDR2 SASEGT come from the germline V gene. The V end lost 9 bases, the J end lost 0 bases, and 12 bases lay between the germline ends. The CDR3 spans 14 residues. The CDR3 loop is CASDILLSYNEQFF. CDR3 bases: TGTGCCAGTGATATCCTACTCTCCTACAATGAGCAGTTCTTC.

This clone was detected a few times. This rearrangement joins TRBV2 to TRBJ2-5; D gene uncertain. The J call is in doubt because the DNA end fits TRBJ2-7 better. Germline lookup yields CDR1 SNHLY and CDR2 FYNNEI. The CDR3 has 12 amino acids. CDR3 amino acids: CASSQRGVEQYF. As DNA, the CDR3 is TGTGCCAGCAGCCAACGTGGGGTCGAGCAGTACTTC.

The rearrangement uses TRBV11-1 and TRBJ1-6; TRBD1 might be the D (5 bases). Trimming removed 2 bases from V and 11 bases from J, with 13 bases in between. The CDR3 is 14 residues long. Per germline, CDR1 SGHAT and CDR2 FQDESV (reference sequence). The CDR3 is CASSLKFEGTPLHF. The DNA of the CDR3 is TGTGCCAGCAGCTTAAAATTCGAGGGGACACCCCTCCACTTT.

V and J are TRBV4-1 and TRBJ2-3; D is uncertain. The CDR3 spans 13 residues. Germline values: CDR1 MGHRA, CDR2 YSYEKL. V shed 0 bases and J shed 6 bases, with 7 bases lying between them. The CDR3 is CASSQEPQDTQYF. For the CDR3, the DNA is TGCGCCAGCAGCCAAGAACCCCAGGATACGCAGTATTTT.

This chain connects TRBV6-6 to TRBJ2-7; tentatively, D is TRBD1 or TRBD2 (5 bases each). Germline V lookup: CDR1 MNHNY, CDR2 SVGAGI (reference sequence). The CDR3 loop spans 16 amino acids. V gave up 6 bases and J gave up 6 bases, with 24 bases separating them. The CDR3 DNA is TGTGCCAGCAGCTCAACCCCTCGGGGCATGGCGAGCGAGCAGTACTTC. It codes for CASSSTPRGMASEQYF.

Here the CDR3 DNA reads TGTGCCACCTCTTACGCAACTAATGAAAAACTGTTTTTT. Translated: CATSYATNEKLFF. The chain uses TRBV6-1 and TRBJ1-4; D is uncertain. V lost 10 bases and J 0 bases, leaving 9 bases between the germline ends. CDR3 length: 13 amino acids. CDR1 MNHNS and CDR2 SASEGT come from the germline V gene.

The rearrangement joins TRBV6-1 to TRBJ1-1, with D possibly being TRBD1 (5 bases). The germline gives CDR1 MNHNS, CDR2 SASEGT. CDR3 length: 16 amino acids. The V end lost 2 bases, the J end lost 2 bases, and 15 bases lay between the germline ends. For the CDR3, the DNA is TGTGCCAGCAGTGAAATAGGGTCGAGGGGTAACACTGAAGCTTTCTTT. It encodes CASSEIGSRGNTEAFF.

Turning to this clone: One junction end does not reproduce the germline sequence, and a read error may be involved. The chain is built from TRBV5-4 and TRBJ2-5; the D is unclear. Germline V lookup: CDR1 SGHNT, CDR2 YYREEE (reference sequence). CDR3 size: 14 residues. DNA for the CDR3: TGTGCCAGCAGCTTGGCAGCTAGGCCAGAGATCCAGTACTTC. It yields the protein CASSLAARPEIQYF.

The genes are TRBV6-5 and TRBJ2-2; 7 bases align to TRBD1. Germline CDR1 reads MNHEY; CDR2 reads SVGAGI. Germline trimming cut 6 bases from V and 0 bases from J; bases unmatched to any gene: 4. The CDR3 contains 15 residues. In DNA form, the CDR3 reads TGTGCCAGCAGCCCGGGACAGTCGAACACCGGGGAGCTGTTTTTT. It yields the protein CASSPGQSNTGELFF.